The 9 T cell receptor beta chains presented below share a single source sample, sequenced in a study of shared clonotypes between healthy human individuals. Profiling relied on immunoSEQ multiplex PCR, and the TCRdb table lists in-frame clones only, not all of them. The sample lists millions of clones; 85% to 95% were seen once. Specimen: naive CD4+ T cells sorted from blood. The subset was: CD45RA+ positively selected. These receptors all stem from a man aged 18-30 years in good health.

The J gene is TRBJ1-1, the V gene TRBV10-1; D unclear. Germline values: CDR1 WNHNN, CDR2 SYGVQD (reference sequence). The CDR3 sequence is 15 residues long. V was pared by 0 bases and J by 7 bases, with 15 bases between. The CDR3 region has the DNA TGCGCCAGCAGTGAGTCGTTGCGGCGAAATAGTGAAGCTTTCTTT. Translating it yields CASSESLRRNSEAFF.

In this sample, this clone turned up once. The chain carries TRBV5-4 and TRBJ2-2; weak D call: TRBD1 (7 bases). Trimming stripped 4 bases from V and 3 bases from J, with 16 bases between. CDR1 is SGHNT, CDR2 YYREEE, per germline (reference sequence). CDR3 size: 16 residues. CDR3 in DNA: TGTGCCAGCAGCCCAGGGGGGAAGGCCGACACCGGGGAGCTGTTTTTT. Translating gives CASSPGGKADTGELFF.

This clone was seen only once. The chain couples TRBV12-5 to TRBJ2-2, with a tentative D call TRBD2 (6 bases). The CDR3 sequence is 17 residues long. With 1 base removed from V and 0 bases from J, the gap between germline ends came to 12 bases. Germline V gene sequence: CDR1 LGHNT, CDR2 FRNRAP. CDR3 sequence: CASGLAPGTANTGELFF. CDR3 bases: TGTGCTAGTGGTTTGGCCCCCGGGACTGCGAACACCGGGGAGCTGTTTTTT.

The rearrangement links TRBV25-1 to TRBJ2-7, with D maybe TRBD1 (5 bases). Trimming took off 2 bases at V and 3 bases at J, with 8 bases between the two ends. Germline V lookup: CDR1 MGHDK, CDR2 SYGVNS. This CDR3 spans 13 amino acids. CDR3 in amino acids: CASSEGQHYEQYF. CDR3 DNA sequence: TGTGCCAGCAGTGAAGGACAACACTACGAGCAGTACTTC.

The chain links TRBV7-2 to TRBJ1-2; TRBD1 is a possible D gene (6 bases). This CDR3 contains 15 residues. V was clipped by 5 bases and J by 6 bases, with 19 bases between them. Germline loops: CDR1 SGHTA, CDR2 FQGNSA. CDR3 sequence (DNA): TGTGCCAGCAGCCCGTCCCCCGACAGGAAAAATGGCTACACCTTC. This translates into CASSPSPDRKNGYTF.

The chain carries TRBV7-9 and TRBJ2-7, with 7 bases identical to TRBD2. Germline CDR1 SEHNR, CDR2 FQNEAQ (reference sequence). J gave up 2 bases and V 5 bases, and 12 bases lay outside the gene matches. The CDR3 is made up of 16 amino acids. The CDR3 region is CASSHPRVSGAYEQYF. The CDR3, as DNA: TGTGCCAGCAGCCACCCTCGCGTAAGCGGGGCCTACGAGCAGTACTTC.

Details on this clone: The sample contains more than one DNA sequence encoding this CDR3. V and J are TRBV18 and TRBJ2-7; D gene uncertain. Germline loops: CDR1 KGHSH, CDR2 LQKENI. CDR3 size: 12 residues. Trimming cost V 3 bases and J 2 bases, with 5 bases left between them. In DNA form, the CDR3 reads TGTGCCAGCTCACCGCCCACCTACGAGCAGTACTTC. As protein: CASSPPTYEQYF. The full variable domain, completed using reference TRBV18 and TRBJ2-7, is NAGVMQNPRHLVRRRGQEARLRCSPMKGHSHVYWYRQLPEEGLKFMVYLQKENIIDESGMPKERFSAEFPKEGPSILRIQQVVRGDSAAYFCASSPPTYEQYFGPGTRLTVT.

This rearrangement joins TRBV30 to TRBJ1-3; a weak D match, TRBD1 (6 bases). Per the germline V gene, CDR1 is GTSNPN and CDR2 is SVGIG (reference sequence). The CDR3 runs to 15 residues. The V gene lost 0 bases and the J gene lost 4 bases, with 13 bases spanning the gap. CDR3 DNA: TGTGCCTGGAGTGTAATAAGGGGGTCCGGAAACACCATATATTTT. This sequence encodes CAWSVIRGSGNTIYF. The complete variable domain, with remaining parts taken from reference TRBV30 and TRBJ1-3, reads SQTIHQWPATLVQPVGSPLSLECTVEGTSNPNLYWYRQAAGRGLQLLFYSVGIGQISSEVPQNLSASRPQDRQFILSSKKLLLSDSGFYLCAWSVIRGSGNTIYFGEGSWLTVV.

This clone was found once. In DNA form, the CDR3 reads TGTGCCAGCAGCTTATTGACGCAGAGAACTGAAGCTTTCTTT. It is translated as CASSLLTQRTEAFF. V is TRBV7-2 and J is TRBJ1-1, with D unclear. This CDR3 region has 14 residues. Germline V gene data show CDR1 as SGHTA and CDR2 as FQGNSA. The germline V and J ends were trimmed by 2 bases and 5 bases, with 12 bases remaining between them.